One T cell receptor (beta chain) is described in this entry. The sample carries other DNA sequences with the same CDR3. V shed 6 bases and J shed 2 bases, with 10 bases lying between them. The CDR3 sequence is 13 residues long. From germline, CDR1 is LNHDA and CDR2 SQIVND (reference sequence). This record comes from a study of early stage breast cancer tumors. TCRdb keeps only in-frame clones here, not all; method: immunoSEQ multiplex PCR. Among 28,000 or so clones, around 75% were seen once, and the ten largest hold about 4.7%. This chain uses TRBV19 with TRBJ1-1; TRBD1 might be the D (6 bases). Sequencing input: blood. This receptor was identified in a person in their forties with breast cancer. The CDR3 sequence: CASSLGTNTEAFF. CDR3 DNA sequence: TGTGCCAGTAGCCTAGGGACAAACACTGAAGCTTTCTTT.